This T cell receptor (beta chain) stems from a study of OX40 agonist ivuxolimab in advanced cancers. Overall study context: People in dose escalation had one of these cancers: hepatocellular carcinoma, melanoma, renal cell or head and neck cancer. There were three patients with partial responses, one having hepatocellular carcinoma and two cutaneous melanoma.

Whole-study findings and limits: Expanded clones were, on average, more numerous among CD8+ T cells than CD4+.

On this clone: Its antigen remains unidentified.

In germline, CDR1 is MDHEN, CDR2 SYDVKM. The CDR3 has 13 amino acids. The ends were cut back, 2 bases at V and 4 bases at J, with 8 bases in the middle. Method: immunoSEQ multiplex PCR; TCRdb's copy keeps in-frame clones and lacks some. The top ten hold roughly 10% of the sample, which has more than 45,000 clones, about 87% seen once. The sequences come from CD4+ or CD8+ T cells sorted from blood, collected in a trial of the OX40 agonist ivuxolimab. J is TRBJ1-2 and V is TRBV28; D gene uncertain. This clonotype was sampled from an adult with an advanced solid tumor such as melanoma, head and neck, liver or kidney cancer. CDR3 nucleotide sequence: TGTGCCAGCAGTTTAGGTTTCGGCTATGGCTACACCTTC. Its protein is CASSLGFGYGYTF.